Listed below are T cell receptor beta chains from one sample, sequenced in a study of T cell responses to AZD1222 COVID-19 vaccine. Assay: immunoSEQ multiplex PCR; the TCRdb copy retains only in-frame clones and omits some. The table has more than 85,000 clones, roughly nine tenths seen once. This specimen was peripheral blood, taken on day 0 of AZD1222 vaccination. The source of these receptors is an adult in good health. CDR3s include the opening cysteine and the closing phenylalanine or tryptophan. D genes are given only for firm matches. Some rows have no size entry. The others give once, few or many, or a class for an expanded clone.

V gene,clone size,J gene,D gene,CDR3 protein,CDR3 DNA
TRBV7-9,.,TRBJ2-1,TRBD1,CASNLQGAGEQFF,TGTGCCAGCAACTTGCAGGGGGCGGGTGAGCAGTTCTTC
TRBV2,few,TRBJ2-7,.,CASKVGGNYEQYF,TGTGCCAGCAAGGTAGGGGGAAACTACGAGCAGTACTTC
TRBV10-2,medium-sized,TRBJ2-2,.,CASSGSREQNTGELFF,TGCGCCAGCAGTGGTAGCAGGGAGCAGAACACCGGGGAGCTGTTTTTT
TRBV5-6,.,TRBJ1-6,.,CASSSQGPRGNSPLHF,TGTGCCAGCAGCTCCCAGGGGCCCCGGGGTAATTCACCCCTCCACTTT
TRBV4-2,.,TRBJ2-7,.,CASSQEYYQVNEQYF,TGTGCCAGCAGCCAAGAATATTACCAAGTCAACGAGCAGTACTTC
TRBV28,.,TRBJ2-7,.,CASSGHSITYEQYF,TGTGCCAGCAGTGGTCACAGTATAACCTACGAGCAGTACTTC
TRBV7-9,.,TRBJ2-7,.,CASSRAVYEQYF,TGTGCCAGCAGCCGGGCTGTCTACGAGCAGTACTTC
TRBV5-8,.,TRBJ1-2,TRBD1,CASSWVTGGNYGYTF,TGTGCCAGCAGCTGGGTGACAGGGGGGAACTATGGCTACACCTTC
TRBV14,.,TRBJ2-3,TRBD1,CASSPDRGYPADTQYF,TGTGCCAGCAGCCCCGACAGGGGGTACCCCGCAGATACGCAGTATTTT
TRBV2,.,TRBJ1-6,.,CASSVDNSGLHF,TGTGCCAGCAGTGTCGACAATTCTGGCCTCCACTTT
TRBV4-1,.,TRBJ1-2,.,CASSHTTGTGSYGYTF,TGCGCCAGCAGCCACACAACCGGGACGGGATCCTATGGCTACACCTTC
TRBV2,.,TRBJ1-2,TRBD1,CALNWGTEYGYTF,TGTGCCCTTAATTGGGGGACAGAATATGGCTACACCTTC
TRBV5-4,.,TRBJ1-2,TRBD1,CASSSGTGTKDYGYTF,TGTGCCAGCAGCTCCGGGACAGGGACGAAGGACTATGGCTACACCTTC
TRBV28,.,TRBJ1-6,TRBD1,CASSLGTEGSPLHF,TGTGCCAGCAGCCTAGGGACAGAAGGTTCACCCCTCCACTTT
TRBV3-1/TRBV3-2,once,TRBJ1-5,TRBD1,CASSRTGLYQPQHF,TGTGCCAGCAGCCGGACAGGCCTCTATCAGCCCCAGCATTTT
TRBV3-1/TRBV3-2,.,TRBJ2-7,.,CASSQDLRESYEQYF,TGTGCCAGCAGCCAAGATCTTAGAGAATCCTACGAGCAGTACTTC
TRBV28,.,TRBJ2-7,TRBD2,CASSGWGSGRAGEQYF,TGTGCCAGCAGTGGTTGGGGTAGCGGGAGGGCCGGAGAGCAGTACTTC
TRBV2,.,TRBJ1-5,TRBD1,CASSEVIGQGLGPQHF,TGTGCCAGCAGTGAAGTGATAGGACAGGGTTTAGGGCCCCAGCATTTT
TRBV4-1,.,TRBJ2-1,TRBD2,CASSQDPGEASGPYNEQFF,TGCGCCAGCAGCCAAGATCCAGGGGAGGCTAGCGGGCCCTACAATGAGCAGTTCTTC
TRBV6-1,.,TRBJ2-7,.,CASSEMYRSSYEQYF,TGTGCCAGCAGTGAAATGTACAGAAGCTCCTACGAGCAGTACTTC
TRBV28,.,TRBJ1-1,.,CASSPFPDTEAFF,TGTGCCAGCAGTCCGTTTCCAGACACTGAAGCTTTCTTT
TRBV3-1/TRBV3-2,.,TRBJ1-2,TRBD1,CASSRLGTGDNYGYTF,TGTGCCAGCAGCCGCCTCGGGACAGGGGATAACTATGGCTACACCTTC
TRBV7-9,.,TRBJ1-1,.,CASSLSYGGLNTEAFF,TGTGCCAGCAGCTTAAGTTACGGGGGTCTGAACACTGAAGCTTTCTTT
TRBV6-1,.,TRBJ1-5,TRBD1,CASSEAKGAYQPQHF,TGTGCCAGCAGTGAAGCTAAGGGGGCTTATCAGCCCCAGCATTTT
TRBV5-1,.,TRBJ2-1,TRBD2,CASSLFPGGYNEQFF,TGCGCCAGCAGCTTGTTCCCCGGGGGGTACAATGAGCAGTTCTTC
TRBV3-1/TRBV3-2,.,TRBJ2-7,.,CASSGRGFTGEQYF,TGTGCCAGCAGCGGGAGGGGGTTTACGGGCGAGCAGTACTTC
TRBV6-6,.,TRBJ1-2,.,CASSGGRTYGYTF,TGTGCCAGCAGTGGCGGACGGACCTATGGCTACACCTTC
TRBV12-5,.,TRBJ1-5,.,CASGFSASQGPQHF,TGTGCTAGTGGTTTTTCGGCCTCTCAGGGGCCCCAGCATTTT
TRBV6-2/TRBV6-3,.,TRBJ2-2,TRBD1,CASSYSTGGTGELFF,TGTGCCAGCAGTTACTCGACAGGGGGCACCGGGGAGCTGTTTTTT
TRBV12-2,few,TRBJ2-2,.,CASRPLQGPGELFF,TGTGCAAGTCGCCCTCTACAGGGGCCCGGGGAGCTGTTTTTT
TRBV10-3,.,TRBJ2-7,.,CAISDRRDSYEQYF,TGTGCCATCAGTGATAGGAGGGACTCCTACGAGCAGTACTTC
TRBV11-2,.,TRBJ2-7,.,CASSRGDTGEQYF,TGTGCCAGCAGCCGAGGGGACACCGGCGAGCAGTACTTC
TRBV11-2,.,TRBJ2-3,.,CASSLVGGNTDTQYF,TGTGCCAGCAGCTTAGTTGGCGGAAACACAGATACGCAGTATTTT
TRBV6-5,.,TRBJ2-7,TRBD2,CASSFAGVAWYEQYF,TGTGCCAGCAGTTTTGCGGGGGTAGCGTGGTACGAGCAGTACTTC
TRBV18,.,TRBJ1-2,.,CASSPTLYGYTF,TGTGCCAGCTCACCAACGTTATATGGCTACACCTTC
TRBV18,once,TRBJ1-6,.,CASSPGTSNSPLHF,TGTGCCAGCTCACCCGGGACGAGTAATTCACCCCTCCACTTT
TRBV14,.,TRBJ2-1,TRBD2,CASSQDHRLAGNNEQFF,TGTGCCAGCAGCCAAGATCATAGGCTAGCGGGTAACAATGAGCAGTTCTTC
TRBV5-1,once,TRBJ1-2,TRBD1,CASAHPGQGNYGYTF,TGCGCCAGCGCTCACCCGGGACAGGGAAACTATGGCTACACCTTC
TRBV4-1,.,TRBJ1-4,.,CASSPPAGTYFNEKLFF,TGCGCCAGCAGCCCTCCTGCCGGGACATACTTTAATGAAAAACTGTTTTTT
TRBV18,.,TRBJ2-7,.,CASSPGLIYEQYF,TGTGCCAGCTCACCGGGACTTATCTACGAGCAGTACTTC
TRBV25-1,once,TRBJ1-2,.,CASSELPTDGYTF,TGTGCCAGCAGTGAATTGCCCACGGATGGCTACACCTTC
TRBV11-3,.,TRBJ2-1,.,CASSLPPYNEQFF,TGTGCCAGCAGCTTGCCCCCCTACAATGAGCAGTTCTTC
TRBV11-1,.,TRBJ2-2,.,CASSPGQGQYTGELFF,TGTGCCAGCAGCCCAGGGCAGGGTCAGTACACCGGGGAGCTGTTTTTT
TRBV19,.,TRBJ1-5,.,CASSNQKGQPQHF,TGTGCCAGTAGCAATCAAAAGGGTCAGCCCCAGCATTTT
TRBV5-1,.,TRBJ2-1,.,CASSLGQAAYNEQFF,TGCGCCAGCAGCTTGGGGCAGGCCGCGTACAATGAGCAGTTCTTC
TRBV18,once,TRBJ2-1,.,CASSPPAGIDYNEQFF,TGTGCCAGCTCACCACCGGCCGGGATTGACTACAATGAGCAGTTCTTC
TRBV6-1,.,TRBJ2-7,.,CASSEQGYEQYF,TGTGCCAGCAGTGAGCAGGGGTACGAGCAGTACTTC
TRBV19,.,TRBJ2-7,.,CASSIYAGGTAAYEQYF,TGTGCCAGTAGTATATATGCCGGCGGGACCGCCGCCTACGAGCAGTACTTC
TRBV25-1,.,TRBJ1-6,.,CASSGRGYASSYNSPLHF,TGTGCCAGCAGCGGGAGGGGATATGCGAGCTCCTATAATTCACCCCTCCACTTT
TRBV19,.,TRBJ1-1,.,CASSPQGWDTNTEAFF,TGTGCCAGTAGTCCTCAGGGTTGGGACACGAACACTGAAGCTTTCTTT
TRBV4-1,.,TRBJ2-3,.,CASSQDGGANRFADTQYF,TGCGCCAGCAGCCAAGATGGTGGGGCAAATAGATTCGCAGATACGCAGTATTTT
TRBV5-1,.,TRBJ2-1,TRBD1,CASSSGTVPYNEQFF,TGCGCCAGCAGCTCGGGGACAGTCCCCTACAATGAGCAGTTCTTC
TRBV5-1,.,TRBJ1-4,.,CASSFTTTEREKLFF,TGCGCCAGCAGCTTCACCACGACGGAGCGGGAAAAACTGTTTTTT